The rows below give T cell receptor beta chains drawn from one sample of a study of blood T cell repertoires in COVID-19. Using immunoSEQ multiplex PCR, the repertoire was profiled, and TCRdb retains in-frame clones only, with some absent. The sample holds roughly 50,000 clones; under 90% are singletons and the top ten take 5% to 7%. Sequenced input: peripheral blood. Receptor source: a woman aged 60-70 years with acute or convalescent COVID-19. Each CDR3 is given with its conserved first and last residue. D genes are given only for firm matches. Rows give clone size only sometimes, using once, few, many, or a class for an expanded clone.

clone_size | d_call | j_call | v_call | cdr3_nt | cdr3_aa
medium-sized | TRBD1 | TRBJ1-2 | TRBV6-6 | TGTGCCAGCAGGGAGCCGGCACAGGGGTTGGGTGGCTACACCTTC | CASREPAQGLGGYTF
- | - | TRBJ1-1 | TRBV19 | TGTGCCAGTAGGGCGCTGGGAGTGACTGAAGCTTTCTTT | CASRALGVTEAFF
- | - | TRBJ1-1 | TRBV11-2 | TGTGCCAGCAGCCACTTGGGGGGCACTGAAGCTTTCTTT | CASSHLGGTEAFF
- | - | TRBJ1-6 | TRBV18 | TGTGCCAGCTCACCCCTGGGAGGGGCGAATTCACCCCTCCACTTT | CASSPLGGANSPLHF
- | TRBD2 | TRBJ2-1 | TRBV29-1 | TGCAGCGTTGTATTGGCGGGGGGGTTTTTAAATGAGCAGTTCTTC | CSVVLAGGFLNEQFF
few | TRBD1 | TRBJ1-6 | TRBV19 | TGTGCCAGTAGTTCCAACCCGGGACAGTATAATTCACCCCTCCACTTT | CASSSNPGQYNSPLHF
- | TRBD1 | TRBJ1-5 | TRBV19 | TGTGCCAGTAAAGCCGCGACAGGGTCAAATCAGCCCCAGCATTTT | CASKAATGSNQPQHF
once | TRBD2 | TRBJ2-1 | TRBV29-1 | TGCAGCGTTGGGATAGCGGGGGGCGGCAATGAGCAGTTCTTC | CSVGIAGGGNEQFF
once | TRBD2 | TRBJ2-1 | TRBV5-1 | TGCGCCAGCAGCCTCCAGCGGGGGGATTACAATGAGCAGTTCTTC | CASSLQRGDYNEQFF
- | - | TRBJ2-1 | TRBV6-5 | TGTGCCAGCAGCCCCCAGGTGTACAATGAGCAGTTCTTC | CASSPQVYNEQFF
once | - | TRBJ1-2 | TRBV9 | TGTGCCAGCAGCCCCCTCCCCATGGGGGGAGCCTATGGCTACACCTTC | CASSPLPMGGAYGYTF
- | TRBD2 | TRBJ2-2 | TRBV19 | TGTGCCAGTAGTATAAGAGCGGGAGGCTTCACCGGGGAGCTGTTTTTT | CASSIRAGGFTGELFF
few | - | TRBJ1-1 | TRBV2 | TGTGCCAGCAGCAATCCTTGGCTGAACACTGAAGCTTTCTTT | CASSNPWLNTEAFF
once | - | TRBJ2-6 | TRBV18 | TGTGCCAGCTCCTGGGGCGCAGGGGTCTTCGACCGGGCCAACGTCCTGACTTTC | CASSWGAGVFDRANVLTF
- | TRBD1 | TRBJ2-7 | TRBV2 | TGTGCCAGCAACGCTAGACAGGGTACCTACGAGCAGTACTTC | CASNARQGTYEQYF
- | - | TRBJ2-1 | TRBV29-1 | TGCAGCGTTGTTGGGGGGTCCTCCTACAATGAGCAGTTCTTC | CSVVGGSSYNEQFF
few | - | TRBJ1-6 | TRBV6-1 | TGTGCCAGCAGTGAAGGGGGGCAGTATAATTCACCCCTCCACTTT | CASSEGGQYNSPLHF
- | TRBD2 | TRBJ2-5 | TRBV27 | TGTGCCAGCAGTAAAGATCGGACTAGCGGGAGGGTGTGGGAGACCCAGTACTTC | CASSKDRTSGRVWETQYF
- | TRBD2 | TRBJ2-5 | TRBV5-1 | TGCGCCAGCAGGGCTAGCGGGGGGGCCGAGACCCAGTACTTC | CASRASGGAETQYF
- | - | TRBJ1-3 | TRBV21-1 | TGTGCCAGCAGCCTTCCAGGGGTCCACTCTGGAAACACCATATATTTT | CASSLPGVHSGNTIYF
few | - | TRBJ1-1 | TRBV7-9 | TGTGCCAGCAGCTTAACCACAGGTAACACTGAAGCTTTCTTT | CASSLTTGNTEAFF
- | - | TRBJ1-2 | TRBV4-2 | TGTGCCAGCAGCCAAGAATTTTCGGGGGAAGAGGATGGCTACACCTTC | CASSQEFSGEEDGYTF
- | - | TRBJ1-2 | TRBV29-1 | TGCAGCGTTGATCAGGGCAACTATGGCTACACCTTC | CSVDQGNYGYTF
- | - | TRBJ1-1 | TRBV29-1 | TGCAGCGTTGAAGGTCGGGGAAGTGTCACTGAAGCTTTCTTT | CSVEGRGSVTEAFF
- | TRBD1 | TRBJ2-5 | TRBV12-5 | TGTGCTAGTGGTGAACAGGGGGGAAAGACCCAGTACTTC | CASGEQGGKTQYF
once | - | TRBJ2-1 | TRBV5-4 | TGTGCCAGCAGCTCCCTCGCGGCTAACAATGAGCAGTTCTTC | CASSSLAANNEQFF
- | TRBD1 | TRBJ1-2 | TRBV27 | TGTGCCAGCAGTACAAACAGGGGTGATGGCTACACCTTC | CASSTNRGDGYTF
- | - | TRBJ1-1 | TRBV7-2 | TGTGCCAGCAGCTTATATCCAGGGGAAGAAGCTTTCTTT | CASSLYPGEEAFF
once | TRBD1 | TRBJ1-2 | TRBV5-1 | TGCGCCAGCAGCTTGGGACAGGGGAGGGGCTACACCTTC | CASSLGQGRGYTF
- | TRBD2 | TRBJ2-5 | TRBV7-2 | TGTGCCAGCAGCTATCGACTAGCGGGAGGGATGGAGACCCAGTACTTC | CASSYRLAGGMETQYF
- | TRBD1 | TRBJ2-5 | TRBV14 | TGTGCCAGCAGCCCCCGGGACAGGGGGCATCAGACCCAGTACTTC | CASSPRDRGHQTQYF